Given below is one T cell receptor beta chain in context. What this receptor recognizes is not known. No base quality information exists; no much larger clone differs at one position. The CDR3 sequence holds 16 residues, the cysteine and phenylalanine included. Just CDR3 DNA is preserved here, 48 bases in frame from base 1. At the junction V is shortened by 1 base and J by 7 bases; bases outside the gene matches: 5. For CDR1 and CDR2, the germline V gene lists SGHDT and YYEEEE. This sample is part of a study of blood T cell repertoires in COVID-19 (dated by TCRdb to the early 2020s). About the investigation overall: The collaborator samples originated in the United States, Italy and Spain and spanned the acute and convalescent phases of COVID-19. The material from the prospective study consisted of cDNA or gDNA derived from T cells, B-cell-depleted T cells, or PBMCs. Subjects who had been exposed to COVID-19, were actively infected with it, or had recovered from it provided the deeply sampled blood TCRbeta repertoires that made up the dataset. A freely available public database, intended as a resource for researchers studying the immune response to SARS-CoV-2, is where the repertoires were released. The samples were drawn from the first 160 participants of the ongoing ImmuneRACE study and from over 950 subjects provided by 6 global collaborators. Nearly every sample came with metadata listing a de-identified subject ID, COVID-19 status, age in years and sex. Where available, HLA class I and class II types were obtained from metadata supplied by the sample provider rather than from assay-based typing. Paper-wide results and their limitations: Clinical and demographic metadata were provided uncurated, with the amount varying by source and participant.

Each collaborating institution followed its own protocols to collect whole blood in K2EDTA tubes. For TCRbeta analysis, collaborators shipped samples as frozen whole blood, isolated PBMCs, or DNA extracted from either of those sample types. The immunoSEQ Assay, a bias-controlled multiplex PCR, was used to amplify TCRbeta CDR3 regions from genomic DNA. The source study handled its data this way. The number of nucleated cells in each sample was estimated by amplification of reference gene primers within the assay. To quantify the absolute abundance of each unique TCRbeta CDR3 rearrangement, sequence reads were collapsed and filtered. For each sample, productive Simpson clonality was calculated as the square root of Simpson's diversity index over productive rearrangements. The source is immuneACCESS, and TCRdb retained only in-frame sequences with V and J called. Part of the clones is not carried over; for the studies checked, unresolved V genes explain less than half of this, and the remainder is unexplained. Clone size and V and J calls were adopted from that table, with D and trimming inferred from the DNA. This sample lists approximately 180,000 clones; 70% to 90% were detected once. The ten largest clones add up to over 2.5% of the sample.

Sequenced: peripheral blood. The sequence joins TRBV5-6 to TRBJ1-6; 10 junctional bases match TRBD1. This receptor was identified in a man aged 60 to 75 with acute or convalescent COVID-19. The nucleotide sequence reads as follows: TGTGCCAGCAGCTTGTACGGACAGGGGGGCAATTCACCCCTCCACTTT. Translated, it reads CASSLYGQGGNSPLHF.